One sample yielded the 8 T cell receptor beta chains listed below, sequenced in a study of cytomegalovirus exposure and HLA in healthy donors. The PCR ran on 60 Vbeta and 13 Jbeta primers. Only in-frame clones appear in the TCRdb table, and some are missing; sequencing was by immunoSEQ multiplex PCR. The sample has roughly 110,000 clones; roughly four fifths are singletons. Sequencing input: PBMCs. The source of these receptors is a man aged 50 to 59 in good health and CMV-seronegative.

The CDR3 is CASSQGTGNGANVLTF. CDR3 coding DNA: TGCGCCAGCAGCCAAGGTACGGGGAATGGGGCCAACGTCCTGACTTTC. The chain carries TRBV4-1 and TRBJ2-6; D is possibly TRBD2 (5 bases). CDR3 length: 16 amino acids. V was pared by 1 base and J by 3 bases, with 10 bases between. Looked up from germline, CDR1 is MGHRA and CDR2 is YSYEKL.

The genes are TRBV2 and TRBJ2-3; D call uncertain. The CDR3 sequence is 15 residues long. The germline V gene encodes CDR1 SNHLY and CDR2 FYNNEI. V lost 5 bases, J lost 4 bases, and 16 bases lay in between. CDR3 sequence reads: CASSTRPIPSDTQYF. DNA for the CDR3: TGTGCCAGCAGTACGCGCCCTATTCCCTCAGATACGCAGTATTTT.

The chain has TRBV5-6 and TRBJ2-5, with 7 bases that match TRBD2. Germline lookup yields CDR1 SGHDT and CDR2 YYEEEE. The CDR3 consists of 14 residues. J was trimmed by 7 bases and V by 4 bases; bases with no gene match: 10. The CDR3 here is CASSAGTSGGTQYF. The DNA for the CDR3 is TGTGCCAGCAGCGCGGGGACCTCGGGAGGGACCCAGTACTTC.

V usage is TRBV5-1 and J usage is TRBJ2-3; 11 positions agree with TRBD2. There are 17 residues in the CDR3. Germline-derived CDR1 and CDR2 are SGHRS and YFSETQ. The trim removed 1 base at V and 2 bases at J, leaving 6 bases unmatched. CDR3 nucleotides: TGCGCCAGCAGCTTGTTGGCTAGCGGGGGGTCCACAGATACGCAGTATTTT. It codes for CASSLLASGGSTDTQYF.

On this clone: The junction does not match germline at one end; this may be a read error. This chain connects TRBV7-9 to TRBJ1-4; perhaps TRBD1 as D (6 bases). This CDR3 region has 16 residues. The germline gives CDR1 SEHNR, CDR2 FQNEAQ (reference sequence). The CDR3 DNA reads TGTTCCAGCACCCTTGGGGGCCCTCGCGCGTATGAAAAACTGTTTTTT. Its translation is CSSTLGGPRAYEKLFF. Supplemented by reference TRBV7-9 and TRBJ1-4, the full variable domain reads DTGVSQNPRHKITKRGQNVTFRCDPISEHNRLYWYRQTLGQGPEFLTYFQNEAQLEKSRLLSDRFSAERPKGSFSTLEIQRTEQGDSAMYLCSSTLGGPRAYEKLFFGSGTQLSVL.

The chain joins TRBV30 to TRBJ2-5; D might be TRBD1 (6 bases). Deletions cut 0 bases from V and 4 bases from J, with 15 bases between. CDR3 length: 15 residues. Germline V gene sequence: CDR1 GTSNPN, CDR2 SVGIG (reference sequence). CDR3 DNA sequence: TGTGCCTGGAGTGTACGAACTACCAGGGGAGAGACCCAGTACTTC. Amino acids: CAWSVRTTRGETQYF.

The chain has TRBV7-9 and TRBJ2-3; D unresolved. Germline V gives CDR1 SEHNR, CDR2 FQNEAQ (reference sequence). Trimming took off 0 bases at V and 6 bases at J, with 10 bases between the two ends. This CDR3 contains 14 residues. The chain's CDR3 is CASSLAWSGDTQYF. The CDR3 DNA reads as TGTGCCAGCAGCTTAGCGTGGTCCGGGGATACGCAGTATTTT.

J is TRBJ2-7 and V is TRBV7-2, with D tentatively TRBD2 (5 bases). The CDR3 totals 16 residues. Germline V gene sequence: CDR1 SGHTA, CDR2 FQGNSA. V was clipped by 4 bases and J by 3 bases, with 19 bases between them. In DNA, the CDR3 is TGTGCCAGCAGCTCCGGCCGTCATCAGGAGGACTACGAGCAGTACTTC. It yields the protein CASSSGRHQEDYEQYF.